The entry below describes one TCR beta chain. Its target is unknown. The V gene's germline CDR1 is MNHEY and CDR2 SMNVEV (reference sequence). The CDR3 length is 16 residues. Deletions cut 5 bases from V and 7 bases from J, with 21 bases between. The sample providers were healthy Caucasian people from Russia, aged roughly 6 to 90. Total RNA, at least 6 micrograms per sample, came from PBMCs. Primers used in a second PCR of about 7 to 12 cycles were a sample-barcoded 5' primer and a J-beta primer mix. TCRdb re-called the 5' RACE reads through MiXCR, storing one row per CDR3 protein. The sample lists about 1.8 million distinct CDR3 sequences, 49% occurring once. These data originate in a study of blood T cells in healthy people across ages. Findings and limits, study-wide: Diversity was higher, and naive CD4+ cells more numerous, in long-lived donors than in aged donors. Per million T cells, the diversity of TCR beta decreased roughly linearly as age advanced.

The chain carries TRBV27 and TRBJ1-5; D perhaps matches TRBD1 (6 bases). The TCR originated in a woman aged 40 to 50 in good health. Sample: blood. CDR3 loop: CASSKEKWQGSQPQHF. CDR3 nucleotides: TGTGCCAGCAGTAAAGAGAAGTGGCAGGGGAGCCAGCCCCAGCATTTT.